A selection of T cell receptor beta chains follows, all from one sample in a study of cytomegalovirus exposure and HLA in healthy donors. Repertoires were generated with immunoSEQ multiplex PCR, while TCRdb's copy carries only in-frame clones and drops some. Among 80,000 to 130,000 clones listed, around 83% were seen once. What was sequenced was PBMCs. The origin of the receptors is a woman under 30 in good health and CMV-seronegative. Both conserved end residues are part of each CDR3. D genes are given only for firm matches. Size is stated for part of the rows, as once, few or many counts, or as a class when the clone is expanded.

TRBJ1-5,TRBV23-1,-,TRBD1,CASSRQGKTGQPQHF,TGCGCCAGCAGTCGACAGGGGAAAACCGGTCAGCCCCAGCATTTT
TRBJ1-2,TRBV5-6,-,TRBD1,CASQGGVFYTF,TGTGCCTCCCAAGGGGGCGTTTTCTACACCTTC
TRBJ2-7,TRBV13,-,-,CASSFRRGAISYEQYF,TGTGCCAGCAGCTTCAGGCGGGGAGCGATTTCCTACGAGCAGTACTTC
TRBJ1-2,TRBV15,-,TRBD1,CATSRDGDRGYGYTF,TGTGCCACCAGCAGAGATGGGGACAGGGGCTATGGCTACACCTTC
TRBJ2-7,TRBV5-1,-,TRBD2,CASSPGLAGGSEQYF,TGCGCCAGCAGCCCCGGACTAGCGGGAGGGTCCGAGCAGTACTTC
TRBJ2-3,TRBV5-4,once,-,CASSLAGKSTDTQYF,TGTGCCAGCAGCTTGGCAGGGAAGTCCACAGATACGCAGTATTTT
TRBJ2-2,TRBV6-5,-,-,CASTSANTGELFF,TGTGCCAGCACAAGCGCGAACACCGGGGAGCTGTTTTTT
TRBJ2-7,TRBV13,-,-,CASSLGPGGRPEQYF,TGTGCCAGCAGCTTAGGTCCCGGGGGGCGTCCCGAGCAGTACTTC
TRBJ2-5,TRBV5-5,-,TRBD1,CASSSGQGEETQYF,TGTGCCAGCAGCTCGGGACAGGGTGAAGAGACCCAGTACTTC
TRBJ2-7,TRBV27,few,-,CASSARSYYEQYF,TGTGCCAGCAGCGCCAGATCGTACTACGAGCAGTACTTC
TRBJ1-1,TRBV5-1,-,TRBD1,CASSLVPGGASEAFF,TGCGCCAGCAGCTTGGTTCCAGGGGGCGCTTCCGAAGCTTTCTTT
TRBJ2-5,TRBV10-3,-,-,CAISQGGVETQYF,TGTGCCATCAGTCAGGGGGGAGTAGAGACCCAGTACTTC
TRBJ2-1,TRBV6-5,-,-,CASSYGQSRYNEQFF,TGTGCCAGCAGTTACGGACAGTCACGTTACAATGAGCAGTTCTTC
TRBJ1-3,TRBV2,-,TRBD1,CASSRTQGTGNTIYF,TGTGCCAGCAGTCGGACACAGGGGACAGGAAACACCATATATTTT
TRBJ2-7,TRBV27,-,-,CASSTIRPMKQSGGSKQYF,TGTGCCAGCAGTACAATTCGGCCCATGAAGCAATCGGGCGGGTCCAAGCAGTACTTC
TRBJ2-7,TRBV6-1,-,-,CASSVPAYEQYF,TGTGCCAGCAGTGTCCCGGCCTACGAGCAGTACTTC
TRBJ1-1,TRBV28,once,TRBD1,CASSLTGASTEAFF,TGTGCCAGCAGCCTCACAGGGGCCAGTACTGAAGCTTTCTTT
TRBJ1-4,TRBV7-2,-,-,CASSLGQNEKLFF,TGTGCCAGCAGCTTAGGACAGAATGAAAAACTGTTTTTT
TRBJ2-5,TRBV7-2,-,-,CASSLAFRGSETQYF,TGTGCCAGCAGCTTAGCTTTTAGAGGATCAGAGACCCAGTACTTC
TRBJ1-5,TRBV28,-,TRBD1,CASSLGGTGLQPQHF,TGTGCCAGCAGTTTAGGGGGGACAGGGCTTCAGCCCCAGCATTTT
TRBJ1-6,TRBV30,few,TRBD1,CAWSDGQADNSPLHF,TGTGCCTGGAGTGATGGACAGGCAGATAATTCACCCCTCCACTTT
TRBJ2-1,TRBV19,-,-,CASSIVGGGRNEQFF,TGTGCCAGTAGTATCGTGGGGGGCGGGAGAAATGAGCAGTTCTTC
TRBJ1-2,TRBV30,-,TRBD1,CAWSVYSPGTGDYGYTF,TGTGCCTGGAGTGTGTACTCACCCGGGACAGGGGACTATGGCTACACCTTC
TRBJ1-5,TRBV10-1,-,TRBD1,CASRRTGPYSNQPQHF,TGCGCCAGCAGGAGGACAGGACCATATAGCAATCAGCCCCAGCATTTT
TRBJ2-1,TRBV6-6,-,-,CASRTDSYNEQFF,TGTGCCAGCCGGACGGACTCGTACAATGAGCAGTTCTTC
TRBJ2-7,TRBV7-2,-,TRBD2,CASSLAATSGGAGSYEQYF,TGTGCCAGCAGCTTAGCGGCGACTAGCGGGGGGGCCGGGTCCTACGAGCAGTACTTC
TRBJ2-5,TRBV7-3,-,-,CASSLRGSGQETQYF,TGTGCCAGCAGCCTTCGGGGGTCGGGGCAAGAGACCCAGTACTTC
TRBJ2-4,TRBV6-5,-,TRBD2,CASSRNRNSGSLQYF,TGTGCCAGCAGCCGTAACCGGAATAGCGGGTCCCTTCAGTACTTC
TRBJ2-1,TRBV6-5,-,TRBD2,CASRATSGIYNEQFF,TGTGCCAGCAGGGCAACTAGCGGGATCTACAATGAGCAGTTCTTC